One sample yielded the 26 T cell receptor beta chains listed below, sequenced in a study of memory CD4+ T cells and cytomegalovirus serostatus. The sort gate was single viable CD3+CD4+CD8-CD45RO+ cells for memory CD4+ T cells. The assay was immunoSEQ multiplex PCR, and TCRdb's table has in-frame clones only and misses some. Seen here are tens of thousands of clones, over 65% observed once, and the top ten hold 0.75% to 0.9%. Source material: memory CD4+ T cells from blood. The receptors come from an adult in good health and CMV-seronegative.

This chain links TRBV7-9 with TRBJ2-1, with a possible D match to TRBD1 (5 bases). Between the trimmed V and J ends, which lost 5 bases and 1 base, there was a span of 12 bases. This CDR3 contains 15 residues. Germline CDR1 reads SEHNR; CDR2 reads FQNEAQ (reference sequence). The CDR3 DNA is TGTGCCAGCAGCGTCGCAGGGTATTCCTACAATGAGCAGTTCTTC. It translates to CASSVAGYSYNEQFF.

The chain recombines TRBV30 with TRBJ1-4; 9 bases match TRBD1. The CDR3 spans 14 residues. With V trimmed by 3 bases and J by 5 bases, 4 bases remained unmatched. CDR1 is GTSNPN and CDR2 is SVGIG in the germline V gene (reference sequence). The CDR3 region is CAWRAGTGNEKLFF. CDR3 sequence (DNA): TGTGCCTGGAGGGCAGGGACAGGGAATGAAAAACTGTTTTTT.

The chain employs TRBV27 and TRBJ1-2, with 9 bases fitting TRBD1. There are 15 residues in the CDR3. V was pared by 6 bases and J by 2 bases, with 7 bases of the junction left unmatched. Germline CDR1 is MNHEY and CDR2 is SMNVEV (reference sequence). The CDR3 loop reads CASRIPGTGNYGYTF. The CDR3 nucleotides are TGTGCCAGCAGAATCCCCGGGACAGGGAACTATGGCTACACCTTC.

The genes are TRBV2 and TRBJ1-5, with D unresolved. This CDR3 comprises 15 residues. Germline V gives CDR1 SNHLY, CDR2 FYNNEI. Trimming shortened V by 3 bases and J by 0 bases, and 9 bases separated the two germline ends. CDR3 bases: TGTGCCAGCAGTGAGGAGCCTTATAGCAATCAGCCCCAGCATTTT. Protein: CASSEEPYSNQPQHF.

The chain has TRBV18 and TRBJ2-4; 12 bases are a match to TRBD2. CDR1 KGHSH and CDR2 LQKENI come from the germline V gene. The V segment lost 5 bases and the J segment 0 bases; nucleotides outside the gene matches: 5. This CDR3 has 17 amino acids. The CDR3 is CASSTTSGGLAKNIQYF. The CDR3 bases are TGTGCCAGCTCAACGACTAGCGGGGGACTAGCCAAAAACATTCAGTACTTC.

The chain couples TRBV30 to TRBJ2-3; D is perhaps TRBD1 or TRBD2 (5 bases each). The germline gives CDR1 GTSNPN, CDR2 SVGIG (reference sequence). The CDR3 is 15 amino acids. V lost 7 bases, J lost 6 bases, and 23 bases lay in between. CDR3 in amino acids: CALSTDTTRRDTQYF. In nucleotides, the CDR3 is TGTGCCTTAAGTACGGACACCACTAGAAGGGATACGCAGTATTTT.

DNA of the CDR3: TGTGCCAGCAGCAAAGACCAGGGTAGCTCCTACAATGAGCAGTTCTTC. This sequence encodes CASSKDQGSSYNEQFF. The V and J genes are TRBV5-4 and TRBJ2-1, with TRBD1 as a possible D gene (5 bases). V lost 4 bases, J lost 0 bases, and 14 bases lay in between. CDR3 length: 16 residues. Germline values: CDR1 SGHNT, CDR2 YYREEE (reference sequence).

This chain joins TRBV30 and TRBJ1-5; D ambiguous. Germline V CDR1 and CDR2: GTSNPN, SVGIG (reference sequence). The V end lost 3 bases, the J end lost 1 base, and 7 bases lay between the germline ends. The CDR3 spans 13 residues. The CDR3 sequence is CAWRDGSNQPQHF. The CDR3 DNA follows: TGTGCCTGGAGGGACGGCAGCAATCAGCCCCAGCATTTT.

The rearrangement uses TRBV15 and TRBJ1-4; D is uncertain. The CDR3 is 15 amino acids. Germline CDR1 is LNHNV and CDR2 is YYDKDF (reference sequence). The V and J ends lost 3 bases and 8 bases respectively, with 16 bases between them. The CDR3 nucleotides are TGTGCCACCAGCAGTCATGGGTTGGGAGGCGAAAAACTGTTTTTT. The encoded protein is CATSSHGLGGEKLFF.

This clone was detected only a few times. The chain joins TRBV14 to TRBJ2-1; the D gene is possibly TRBD2 (6 bases). Germline V gene sequence: CDR1 SGHDN, CDR2 FVKESK. CDR3 length equals 15 residues. The germline V and J ends were trimmed by 3 bases and 1 base, with 10 bases remaining between them. The CDR3 spells CASSHLAESYNEQFF. The CDR3, as DNA: TGTGCCAGCAGCCACTTAGCGGAGTCCTACAATGAGCAGTTCTTC. Together with reference TRBV14 and TRBJ2-1, the CDR3 gives the full variable domain: EAGVTQFPSHSVIEKGQTVTLRCDPISGHDNLYWYRRVMGKEIKFLLHFVKESKQDESGMPNNRFLAERTGGTYSTLKVQPAELEDSGVYFCASSHLAESYNEQFFGPGTRLTVL.

The chain couples TRBV7-9 to TRBJ2-1; maybe TRBD2 (5 bases). V lost 1 base and J 0 bases, leaving 10 bases between the germline ends. The germline CDR1 and CDR2 sequences are SEHNR and FQNEAQ (reference sequence). The CDR3 consists of 16 residues. The CDR3 coding sequence is TGTGCCAGCAGCTTAGGGACGGGGAGCTCCTACAATGAGCAGTTCTTC. Translating gives CASSLGTGSSYNEQFF. Looking up the rest from reference TRBV7-9 and TRBJ2-1 gives the full variable domain: DTGVSQNPRHKITKRGQNVTFRCDPISEHNRLYWYRQTLGQGPEFLTYFQNEAQLEKSRLLSDRFSAERPKGSFSTLEIQRTEQGDSAMYLCASSLGTGSSYNEQFFGPGTRLTVL.

The V call is TRBV27, the J call TRBJ1-6, with D possibly TRBD1 on 6 matching bases. The CDR3 is 16 residues long. V was clipped by 6 bases and J by 7 bases, with 19 bases between them. Germline V gene data show CDR1 as MNHEY and CDR2 as SMNVEV (reference sequence). Here the CDR3 DNA reads TGTGCCAGCAGCCCCGCTAGGGCAGGGGCAAATTCACCCCTCCACTTT. The encoded protein is CASSPARAGANSPLHF.

This rearrangement joins TRBV5-6 to TRBJ2-3, with D possibly TRBD1 on 5 matching bases. This CDR3 comprises 14 residues. Germline V gives CDR1 SGHDT, CDR2 YYEEEE. Between the trimmed V and J ends, which lost 6 bases and 2 bases, there was a span of 13 bases. The CDR3 nucleotides read TGTGCCAGCACCTCAAGGGGCCCCACAGATACGCAGTATTTT. Its translation: CASTSRGPTDTQYF.

This chain uses TRBV7-2 with TRBJ2-5, with no clear D. Per germline, CDR1 SGHTA and CDR2 FQGNSA. The ends were cut back, 5 bases at V and 5 bases at J, with 9 bases in the middle. The CDR3 length is 12 residues. CDR3 DNA: TGTGCCAGCAGCCCACAAAGGGAGACCCAGTACTTC. The encoded protein is CASSPQRETQYF.

The rearrangement joins TRBV5-8 to TRBJ1-1; TRBD1 matches at 7 bases. CDR3 length equals 14 residues. Germline-derived CDR1 and CDR2 are SGHTS and YDEGEE. V was clipped by 2 bases and J by 4 bases; unmatched bases: 5. CDR3 loop: CASSLLTGSTEAFF. CDR3 in DNA: TGTGCCAGCAGCTTACTGACAGGGTCCACTGAAGCTTTCTTT.

This clone was detected once. The chain links TRBV11-2 to TRBJ2-5, with 7 positions matching TRBD2. J lost 4 bases, V lost 1 base, and 12 bases had no gene match. This CDR3 is built from 17 residues. Germline CDR1 reads SGHAT; CDR2 reads FQNNGV. The CDR3 is CASSLVAGTNLIETQYF. CDR3 in DNA: TGTGCCAGCAGCTTAGTAGCCGGGACTAACCTTATAGAGACCCAGTACTTC.

V and J are TRBV4-2 and TRBJ1-2; D is ambiguous. The CDR3 runs to 13 residues. V was trimmed by 0 bases and J by 4 bases, leaving 6 bases between them. Germline V gene data show CDR1 as LGHNA and CDR2 as YNFKEQ. The CDR3 DNA follows: TGTGCCAGCAGCCAAGACAGAACCTATGGCTACACCTTC. Translated, it gives CASSQDRTYGYTF.

The chain employs TRBV7-2 and TRBJ1-6; D is perhaps TRBD1 (6 bases). The germline V gene encodes CDR1 SGHTA and CDR2 FQGNSA. This CDR3 spans 12 amino acids. Trimming removed 8 bases at V and 7 bases at J, with 9 bases between. CDR3 DNA sequence: TGTGCCAGCGGACAGAGAAATTCACCCCTCCACTTT. It specifies CASGQRNSPLHF. Full variable domain (missing parts from reference TRBV7-2 and TRBJ1-6): GAGVSQSPSNKVTEKGKDVELRCDPISGHTALYWYRQSLGQGLEFLIYFQGNSAPDKSGLPSDRFSAERTGGSVSTLTIQRTQQEDSAVYLCASGQRNSPLHFGNGTRLTVT.

This clone was observed a few times. This chain uses TRBV7-6 with TRBJ2-1; 7 bases are a match to TRBD1. Germline V lookup: CDR1 SGHVS, CDR2 FNYEAQ. V lost 2 bases, J lost 0 bases, and 4 bases stayed unmatched. CDR3 length equals 16 residues. DNA for the CDR3: TGTGCCAGCAGCTTAAGGGACAGCAGCTCCTACAATGAGCAGTTCTTC. Its protein is CASSLRDSSSYNEQFF.

The DNA for the CDR3 is TGTGCCTGGAGTAATATCTTTTTGGCAGGAGACTCTGGAAACACCATATATTTT. Protein: CAWSNIFLAGDSGNTIYF. The chain employs TRBV30 and TRBJ1-3, with D uncertain. The germline V and J ends were trimmed by 2 bases and 0 bases, with 20 bases remaining between them. This CDR3 is built from 18 residues. Germline lookup yields CDR1 GTSNPN and CDR2 SVGIG (reference sequence).

V and J are TRBV14 and TRBJ2-2, with 7 bases fitting TRBD1. V was clipped by 8 bases and J by 4 bases; unmatched bases: 13. The CDR3 length is 16 residues. CDR1 is SGHDN, CDR2 FVKESK, per germline. CDR3 in amino acids: CASALNRGSGTGELFF. The CDR3 DNA reads as TGTGCCAGCGCTCTTAACAGGGGTTCGGGCACCGGGGAGCTGTTTTTT.

J is TRBJ2-2 and V is TRBV11-3, with 7 positions matching TRBD1. CDR3 size: 15 residues. CDR1 is SGHNT and CDR2 is YENEEA in the germline V gene. The V and J ends lost 1 base and 6 bases, in that order; junction bases with no gene match: 5. The CDR3 is CASSLVKGAPGELFF. CDR3 bases: TGTGCCAGCAGCTTAGTGAAGGGGGCCCCCGGGGAGCTGTTTTTT.

This sequence joins TRBV11-1 and TRBJ1-1; TRBD1 agrees at 8 bases. The V gene end was trimmed by 5 bases and the J gene end by 5 bases; junction bases not matched to a gene: 7. The CDR3 is 14 amino acids. Germline CDR1 reads SGHAT; CDR2 reads FQDESV (reference sequence). The CDR3 sequence is CASSQGQDVTEAFF. In DNA, the CDR3 is TGTGCCAGCAGCCAGGGACAGGATGTTACTGAAGCTTTCTTT. The whole variable domain, remainder taken from reference TRBV11-1 and TRBJ1-1, is EAEVAQSPRYKITEKSQAVAFWCDPISGHATLYWYRQILGQGPELLVQFQDESVVDDSQLPKDRFSAERLKGVDSTLKIQPAELGDSAMYLCASSQGQDVTEAFFGQGTRLTVV.

The chain combines TRBV18 with TRBJ2-5; D is unresolved. The CDR3 runs 13 residues. With 2 bases removed from V and 2 bases from J, the gap between germline ends came to 6 bases. Germline V gene lookup returns CDR1 KGHSH and CDR2 LQKENI. The CDR3 loop is CASSPGVQETQYF. DNA of the CDR3: TGTGCCAGCTCACCAGGAGTTCAAGAGACCCAGTACTTC.

This chain connects TRBV6-4 to TRBJ2-1, with TRBD1 matching over 7 bases. This CDR3 is 14 amino acids long. After removal of 6 bases from V and 9 bases from J, the junction contained 11 bases not matched to a gene. In germline, CDR1 is MRHNA, CDR2 SNTAGT. Here the CDR3 reads CASRGDSYNGEQFF. CDR3 coding DNA: TGTGCCAGCAGGGGGGACAGTTATAACGGTGAGCAGTTCTTC.

The rearrangement uses TRBV30 and TRBJ1-1, with TRBD1 as a possible D gene (6 bases). CDR3 length equals 16 residues. V was trimmed by 1 base and J by 6 bases, leaving 21 bases between them. The germline CDR1 and CDR2 sequences are GTSNPN and SVGIG (reference sequence). The CDR3 region is CAWSGEGHLIGAEAFF. As DNA, the CDR3 is TGTGCCTGGAGTGGTGAGGGACACCTGATCGGGGCTGAAGCTTTCTTT.